The 21 T cell receptor beta chains below were found in one sample sequenced in a study of shared clonotypes between healthy human individuals. The method was immunoSEQ multiplex PCR; TCRdb's version includes in-frame clones alone and lacks a portion of them. Of about 680,000 clones in the sample, around 73% are singletons; the top ten hold 1.5% to 2%. The material sequenced was memory CD4+ T cells sorted from blood. Documented subset: CD45RA-negative fraction. The receptors here all came from a woman under 40 in good health.

This clone was detected only a few times. V is TRBV14 and J is TRBJ2-7; 8 nucleotides agree with TRBD1. The V and J ends lost 4 bases and 6 bases, in that order; junction bases with no gene match: 11. This CDR3 has 15 residues. Per the germline V gene, CDR1 is SGHDN and CDR2 is FVKESK. The CDR3 reads CASSPAGTGWSEQYF. The CDR3, as DNA: TGTGCCAGCAGCCCAGCCGGGACAGGATGGAGCGAGCAGTACTTC. Based on the CDR3 plus reference TRBV14 and TRBJ2-7, the full variable domain is EAGVTQFPSHSVIEKGQTVTLRCDPISGHDNLYWYRRVMGKEIKFLLHFVKESKQDESGMPNNRFLAERTGGTYSTLKVQPAELEDSGVYFCASSPAGTGWSEQYFGPGTRLTVT.

The rearrangement joins TRBV7-2 to TRBJ1-4, with TRBD1 as a possible D gene (6 bases). The CDR3 consists of 16 residues. Germline loops: CDR1 SGHTA, CDR2 FQGNSA. The germline V and J ends were trimmed by 3 bases and 5 bases, with 16 bases remaining between them. The CDR3 sequence: CASSLVVGGANEKLFF. CDR3 coding DNA: TGTGCCAGCAGCTTGGTAGTGGGGGGCGCGAATGAAAAACTGTTTTTT.

This clone was counted between two and nine times. The chain joins TRBV6-5 to TRBJ2-7; possible D gene TRBD1, 6 bases. The V gene's germline CDR1 is MNHEY and CDR2 SVGAGI. CDR3 size: 12 residues. Trimming removed 7 bases at V and 3 bases at J, with 10 bases between. The CDR3 DNA sequence: TGTGCCAGCAAGACACAGGGCTACGAGCAGTACTTC. Translating gives CASKTQGYEQYF.

V is TRBV18 and J is TRBJ2-3; TRBD1 matches 9 bases. CDR1 is KGHSH and CDR2 is LQKENI in the germline V gene. V dropped 6 bases and J dropped 0; count of bases not matched to a gene: 4. This CDR3 has 15 amino acids. CDR3 in DNA: TGTGCCAGCTCTAAAGGACAGGGGAGCACAGATACGCAGTATTTT. It translates to CASSKGQGSTDTQYF.

This chain uses TRBV6-1 with TRBJ2-2; TRBD1 matches 9 bases. J lost 7 bases, V lost 6 bases, and 9 bases had no gene match. The CDR3 totals 15 residues. Germline values: CDR1 MNHNS, CDR2 SASEGT. CDR3 region: CASRGDRVSGGELFF. The DNA of the CDR3 is TGTGCCAGCAGAGGGGACAGGGTTTCTGGCGGGGAGCTGTTTTTT.

V is TRBV28 and J is TRBJ2-7; D tentatively fits TRBD1 or TRBD2 (6 bases each). The CDR3 extends over 16 amino acids. CDR1 and CDR2 from the germline V gene are MDHEN and SYDVKM. Trimming took 7 bases from V and 0 from J, leaving 19 bases between them. The CDR3 region is CASTLPGAGSSYEQYF. In nucleotides, the CDR3 is TGTGCCAGCACCCTTCCGGGGGCAGGGAGCTCCTACGAGCAGTACTTC.

This clone has a count of ten or more. The chain employs TRBV29-1 and TRBJ1-1; maybe TRBD1 (6 bases). This CDR3 has 12 amino acids. V lost 8 bases to trimming and J lost 2 bases, with 12 bases between them. Germline CDR1 is SQVTM and CDR2 is ANQGSEA. CDR3 in DNA: TGCAGCACTACAGGGTTCAACACTGAAGCTTTCTTT. Translation gives CSTTGFNTEAFF.

The J gene is TRBJ2-2, the V gene TRBV12-5; 8 positions agree with TRBD1. V was pared by 2 bases and J by 5 bases, with 7 bases of the junction left unmatched. The CDR3 loop spans 16 amino acids. The germline V gene has CDR1 LGHNT and CDR2 FRNRAP. CDR3 region: CASGLSRGRITGELFF. CDR3 bases: TGTGCTAGTGGTTTGTCCAGGGGGCGAATTACCGGGGAGCTGTTTTTT. Full variable domain (rest looked up from reference TRBV12-5 and TRBJ2-2): DARVTQTPRHKVTEMGQEVTMRCQPILGHNTVFWYRQTMMQGLELLAYFRNRAPLDDSGMPKDRFSAEMPDATLATLKIQPSEPRDSAVYFCASGLSRGRITGELFFGEGSRLTVL.

J is TRBJ1-4 and V is TRBV28; TRBD1 aligns across 8 bases. The CDR3 loop spans 17 amino acids. Germline-derived CDR1 and CDR2 are MDHEN and SYDVKM. Unmatched junction bases numbered 11, after V lost 6 bases and J lost 2 bases. The CDR3 loop reads CASSTRGQGVTNEKLFF. The CDR3 DNA sequence: TGTGCCAGCAGCACCCGAGGACAGGGTGTCACTAATGAAAAACTGTTTTTT.

CDR3 nucleotides: TGTGCCAGCTTTGGGAAATCTAACTATGGCTACACCTTC. Translation gives CASFGKSNYGYTF. This chain connects TRBV2 to TRBJ1-2; D is ambiguous. CDR1 is SNHLY, CDR2 FYNNEI, per germline. V was clipped by 8 bases and J by 0 bases, with 10 bases between them. This CDR3 comprises 13 residues.

The V and J genes are TRBV25-1 and TRBJ1-1; possibly TRBD1 for D (6 bases). Germline CDR1 MGHDK, CDR2 SYGVNS. With 3 bases removed from V and 2 bases from J, the gap between germline ends came to 10 bases. The CDR3 covers 14 residues. The CDR3 loop is CASSDRGRNTEAFF. In DNA form, the CDR3 reads TGTGCCAGCAGTGACAGGGGACGAAACACTGAAGCTTTCTTT.

This CDR3 is CASSLGGQGRGQPQHF. DNA for the CDR3: TGTGCCAGCAGCTTAGGCGGACAGGGAAGAGGTCAGCCCCAGCATTTT. The chain combines TRBV7-3 with TRBJ1-5, with TRBD1 identical over 8 bases. CDR1 and CDR2 from the germline V gene are SGHTA and FQGTGA. J was trimmed by 6 bases and V by 2 bases; bases with no gene match: 9. This CDR3 has 16 amino acids.

This clone is a singleton in its sample. The rearrangement uses TRBV29-1 and TRBJ2-7, with TRBD1 as a possible D gene (5 bases). Germline V gives CDR1 SQVTM, CDR2 ANQGSEA. Trimming pared 4 bases from V and 4 bases from J, leaving 14 bases between. The CDR3 is 13 amino acids. This chain's CDR3 is CSVGRAEGYEQYF. DNA of the CDR3: TGCAGCGTTGGCAGGGCCGAAGGTTACGAGCAGTACTTC.

The chain uses TRBV28 and TRBJ1-1; D gene ambiguous. V dropped 2 bases and J dropped 0 bases, with 7 bases sitting between them. The germline gives CDR1 MDHEN, CDR2 SYDVKM. This CDR3 comprises 14 residues. CDR3 region: CASSLEELNTEAFF. CDR3 DNA: TGTGCCAGCAGTTTAGAGGAACTGAACACTGAAGCTTTCTTT.

This clone was picked up a small number of times. The chain couples TRBV30 to TRBJ1-1; no firm D call. The CDR3 has 14 residues. V lost 2 bases and J 4 bases, leaving 14 bases between the germline ends. Germline assignment: CDR1 GTSNPN and CDR2 SVGIG (reference sequence). DNA for the CDR3: TGTGCCTGGAGTAATTCCAACCGGCTCACTGAAGCTTTCTTT. Its protein is CAWSNSNRLTEAFF.

The chain employs TRBV11-2 and TRBJ2-5; possibly TRBD1 or TRBD2 for D (6 bases each). Trimming took off 5 bases at V and 4 bases at J, with 14 bases between the two ends. From germline, CDR1 is SGHAT and CDR2 FQNNGV. The CDR3 runs to 14 residues. The CDR3 loop reads CASSAYREAETQYF. The CDR3 DNA is TGTGCCAGCAGCGCCTACAGGGAGGCAGAGACCCAGTACTTC.

The chain has TRBV7-2 and TRBJ2-1; D is ambiguous. Germline V gives CDR1 SGHTA, CDR2 FQGNSA. The V end was cut by 5 bases, the J end by 9 bases, with 20 bases between. The CDR3 extends over 15 amino acids. The CDR3 region is CASSPVTLLGGEQFF. The CDR3 bases are TGTGCCAGCAGCCCCGTGACGCTCCTAGGCGGTGAGCAGTTCTTC.

V gene TRBV2 combines with J gene TRBJ2-7, with D hard to call. This CDR3 has 12 residues. Germline V gene lookup returns CDR1 SNHLY and CDR2 FYNNEI. V was clipped by 5 bases and J by 2 bases, with 7 bases between them. CDR3 in amino acids: CASSRMAYEQYF. CDR3 coding DNA: TGTGCCAGCAGTAGGATGGCCTACGAGCAGTACTTC.

This clone was counted once. The chain couples TRBV28 to TRBJ1-4; D is possibly TRBD1 (5 bases). Germline V gene data show CDR1 as MDHEN and CDR2 as SYDVKM. CDR3 length: 13 residues. The ends were cut back, 6 bases at V and 3 bases at J, with 8 bases in the middle. This chain's CDR3 is CASRRGPNEKLFF. CDR3 in DNA: TGTGCCAGCAGGCGGGGCCCTAATGAAAAACTGTTTTTT.

In this sample, this clone turned up many times. The chain links TRBV19 to TRBJ2-3; the match to TRBD2 covers 10 bases. Germline CDR1 reads LNHDA; CDR2 reads SQIVND (reference sequence). The CDR3 loop spans 14 amino acids. The V gene end was trimmed by 10 bases and the J gene end by 4 bases; junction bases not matched to a gene: 8. The CDR3 loop reads CATLAGGSADTQYF. As DNA, the CDR3 is TGTGCCACCTTAGCGGGAGGAAGCGCAGATACGCAGTATTTT.

The rearrangement links TRBV10-3 to TRBJ1-2, with D tentatively TRBD1 (6 bases). The V gene lost 8 bases and the J gene lost 7 bases, with 20 bases spanning the gap. This CDR3 has 14 amino acids. CDR1 and CDR2 (germline): ENHRY, SYGVKD. CDR3 sequence reads: CAIGDLGGSGGYTF. As DNA, the CDR3 is TGTGCCATCGGCGACCTGGGGGGCTCGGGTGGCTACACCTTC.